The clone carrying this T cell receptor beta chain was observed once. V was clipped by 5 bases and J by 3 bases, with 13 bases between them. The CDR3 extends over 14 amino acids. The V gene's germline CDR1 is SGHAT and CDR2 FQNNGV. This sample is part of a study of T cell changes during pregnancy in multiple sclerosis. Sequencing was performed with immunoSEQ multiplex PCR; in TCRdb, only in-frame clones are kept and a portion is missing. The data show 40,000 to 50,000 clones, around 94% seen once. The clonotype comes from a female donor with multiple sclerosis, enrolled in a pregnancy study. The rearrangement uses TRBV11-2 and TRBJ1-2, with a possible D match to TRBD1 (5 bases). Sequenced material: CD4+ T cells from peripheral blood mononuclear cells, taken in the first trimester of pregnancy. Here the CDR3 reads CASSPGGSYYGYTF. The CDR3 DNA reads TGTGCCAGCAGCCCTGGGGGGTCCTACTATGGCTACACCTTC.